This TCR beta chain came from a study of T-cell reconstitution after alpha-beta-depleted transplantation in children. Regarding the study as a whole: T-cell counts and diversity at one year following transplant were attributed mainly to newly produced T cells.

Germline V gene sequence: CDR1 LGHNA, CDR2 YSLEER. This CDR3 comprises 15 residues. The V gene end was trimmed by 0 bases and the J gene end by 7 bases; junction bases not matched to a gene: 5. A word on this clonotype: The antigen is undetermined.

Library preparation (for TCRbeta) was performed with unique molecular identifiers. Each CDR3 protein gets one entry after TCRdb re-called the PCR reads with MiXCR. This sample has about a million distinct CDR3 sequences, with about 26% found just once. The material sequenced was PBMCs, mostly from graft donor cells, taken 360 days after TCRalphabeta/CD19-depleted stem cell transplant. The receptor was derived from a boy less than two years old who had a stem cell transplant for SCID, so the T cells may come from the graft donor. The chain has TRBV4-3 and TRBJ2-1; 8 nucleotides agree with TRBD1. The DNA for the CDR3 is TGCGCCAGCAGCCAAGATCGGGACAGGTATAATGAGCAGTTCTTC. The encoded protein is CASSQDRDRYNEQFF.